This TCR beta chain emerged from a study of cytomegalovirus exposure and HLA in healthy donors. Use of 60 Vbeta and 13 Jbeta primers characterized the PCR. Method: immunoSEQ multiplex PCR; TCRdb's copy keeps in-frame clones and lacks some. The sample lists hundreds of thousands of clones, roughly 87% occurring once. In germline, CDR1 is SQVTM, CDR2 ANQGSEA. V dropped 4 bases and J dropped 3; count of bases not matched to a gene: 7. This CDR3 has 14 residues. This receptor was identified in a man in his forties in good health and CMV-seropositive. The sample taken for sequencing was PBMCs. V gene TRBV29-1 combines with J gene TRBJ2-5; 8 bases align to TRBD2. The CDR3 nucleotides read TGCAGCGTTGCGAGCGGGAGTAGGGAAGAGACCCAGTACTTC. Amino acid sequence: CSVASGSREETQYF.